A selection of T cell receptor beta chains follows, all from one sample in a study of immune evolution from preneoplasia to lung adenocarcinoma. The data were produced by immunoSEQ multiplex PCR, yet TCRdb's version contains in-frame clones alone and is incomplete. The table shows 25,000 to 30,000 clones, with roughly 74% occurring only once. The sample consisted of FFPE invasive lung adenocarcinoma tissue. All receptors come from a person aged 55-75 years with invasive lung adenocarcinoma. Some clones in this sample may be carry-over from other donors' samples. The CDR3 runs from the conserved cysteine through the conserved F or W. D genes are given only for firm matches. Expanded clones are given a class, and other clones once, few, many or no size at all.

j_gene | v_gene | abundance | d_gene | CDR3aa | CDR3nt
TRBJ1-5 | TRBV27 | . | . | CASSWGERQPQHF | TGTGCCAGCAGTTGGGGGGAAAGACAGCCCCAGCATTTT
TRBJ1-1 | TRBV19 | . | . | CASSIDRGSAEAFF | TGTGCCAGTAGTATAGATCGCGGCTCGGCTGAAGCTTTCTTT
TRBJ2-3 | TRBV18 | . | . | CASSPRTDTQYF | TGTGCCAGCTCACCCCGCACAGATACGCAGTATTTT
TRBJ2-5 | TRBV7-7 | . | TRBD2 | CASSLSGRGQETQYF | TGTGCCAGCAGTCTTAGCGGGAGAGGCCAAGAGACCCAGTACTTC
TRBJ2-7 | TRBV11-1 | . | . | CASSLNRGPEQYF | TGTGCCAGCAGCTTAAATAGAGGGCCCGAGCAGTACTTC
TRBJ2-3 | TRBV6-1 | . | . | CASSDQGRGLTDTQYF | TGTGCCAGCAGTGACCAGGGAAGGGGCCTCACAGATACGCAGTATTTT
TRBJ1-4 | TRBV5-1 | . | . | CASSFSPNEKLFF | TGCGCCAGCAGCTTTAGTCCTAATGAAAAACTGTTTTTT
TRBJ2-1 | TRBV5-1 | once | TRBD2 | CASSLGIGGLAGVEQFF | TGCGCCAGCAGCTTGGGTATTGGCGGGCTAGCGGGAGTGGAGCAGTTCTTC
TRBJ2-7 | TRBV19 | few | . | CASRFGYEQYF | TGTGCCAGTCGATTCGGATACGAGCAGTACTTC
TRBJ1-1 | TRBV18 | . | . | CASSPRVQNTEAFF | TGTGCCAGCTCACCTAGGGTTCAGAACACTGAAGCTTTCTTT
TRBJ2-1 | TRBV6-1 | . | . | CASSRSGLTYNEQFF | TGTGCCAGCAGTCGATCGGGACTGACCTACAATGAGCAGTTCTTC
TRBJ2-2 | TRBV7-8 | medium-sized | TRBD2 | CASSPRGLALKAGTGELFF | TGTGCCAGCAGCCCCAGGGGACTAGCTCTGAAGGCTGGCACCGGGGAGCTGTTTTTT
TRBJ1-1 | TRBV29-1 | . | . | CSVGEGMNTEAFF | TGCAGCGTGGGTGAAGGGATGAACACTGAAGCTTTCTTT
TRBJ2-3 | TRBV5-1 | . | . | CASSLQGGGSTDTQYF | TGCGCCAGCAGCTTGCAGGGTGGAGGTAGCACAGATACGCAGTATTTT
TRBJ1-1 | TRBV6-6 | . | . | CASRDTRNTEAFF | TGTGCCAGCAGAGACACAAGGAACACTGAAGCTTTCTTT
TRBJ2-2 | TRBV12-5 | once | . | CASGPPGTGELFF | TGTGCTAGTGGTCCCCCCGGGACCGGGGAGCTGTTTTTT
TRBJ2-3 | TRBV7-2 | once | TRBD2 | CASSLTASGGGSTDTQYF | TGTGCCAGCAGCTTAACCGCTAGCGGGGGGGGGAGCACAGATACGCAGTATTTT
TRBJ1-5 | TRBV7-2 | . | . | CASRSNTNQPQHF | TGTGCCAGCCGCTCAAACACGAATCAGCCCCAGCATTTT
TRBJ2-4 | TRBV29-1 | . | . | CSVEAPGGVGIQYF | TGCAGCGTTGAAGCACCTGGGGGTGTCGGCATTCAGTACTTC
TRBJ2-1 | TRBV18 | once | TRBD1 | CASSPLPGQGYNEQFF | TGTGCCAGCTCACCCTTGCCCGGACAGGGCTACAATGAGCAGTTCTTC
TRBJ2-7 | TRBV14 | . | TRBD1 | CASSQRGTGDYEQYF | TGTGCCAGCAGCCAACGCGGGACAGGAGACTACGAGCAGTACTTC
TRBJ1-4 | TRBV18 | . | TRBD1 | CASSPRTGSNEKLFF | TGTGCCAGCTCACCACGGACAGGGTCTAATGAAAAACTGTTTTTT
TRBJ2-1 | TRBV5-1 | . | TRBD2 | CASIPGGGAYNEQFF | TGCGCCAGCATCCCGGGCGGGGGGGCCTACAATGAGCAGTTCTTC
TRBJ2-2 | TRBV29-1 | few | . | CSAGRTGELFF | TGCAGCGCTGGACGCACCGGGGAGCTGTTTTTT
TRBJ2-1 | TRBV11-1 | . | TRBD1 | CASSLSRNRGNEQFF | TGTGCCAGCAGCTTGTCACGAAACAGGGGGAATGAGCAGTTCTTC
TRBJ1-1 | TRBV2 | . | . | CASSLDSNTEAFF | TGTGCCAGCAGTCTGGACAGTAACACTGAAGCTTTCTTT
TRBJ1-1 | TRBV19 | . | . | CASSLTGIINTEAFF | TGTGCCAGTAGTTTAACAGGGATAATCAACACTGAAGCTTTCTTT
TRBJ2-3 | TRBV7-8 | medium-sized | . | CASSLGLYTDTQYF | TGTGCCAGCAGCTTGGGACTGTACACAGATACGCAGTATTTT
TRBJ1-2 | TRBV28 | . | . | CASSLQSVTYGYTF | TGTGCCAGCAGTTTACAGAGCGTCACCTATGGCTACACCTTC
TRBJ2-1 | TRBV4-1 | medium-sized | . | CASSRDFANEQFF | TGCGCCAGCAGCCGTGACTTTGCGAATGAGCAGTTCTTC
TRBJ1-1 | TRBV18 | . | . | CASSPGGITEAFF | TGTGCCAGCTCACCAGGAGGGATTACTGAAGCTTTCTTT
TRBJ1-4 | TRBV28 | . | . | CASSFSGEKLFF | TGTGCCAGCAGTTTTAGTGGTGAAAAACTGTTTTTT
TRBJ1-4 | TRBV28 | . | . | CASSPSSGANEKLFF | TGTGCCAGCAGCCCCAGCAGCGGGGCTAATGAAAAACTGTTTTTT
TRBJ2-5 | TRBV2 | . | . | CASSEAWRVSQETQYF | TGTGCCAGCAGTGAAGCGTGGAGGGTCTCCCAAGAGACCCAGTACTTC
TRBJ1-2 | TRBV9 | . | . | CASNKGGAGKDGYTF | TGTGCCAGCAACAAAGGGGGGGCAGGGAAGGATGGCTACACCTTC
TRBJ2-7 | TRBV6-4 | . | TRBD1 | CASSVRGRLSYEQYF | TGTGCCAGCAGTGTGAGGGGGCGCCTCTCCTACGAGCAGTACTTC
TRBJ1-5 | TRBV23-1 | . | . | CASSQSKNSNQPQHF | TGCGCCAGCAGTCAATCAAAAAATAGCAATCAGCCCCAGCATTTT
TRBJ2-1 | TRBV5-4 | . | TRBD2 | CASARGTSPVYEQFF | TGTGCCAGCGCACGCGGGACTAGCCCCGTCTATGAGCAGTTCTTC
TRBJ1-4 | TRBV6-5 | . | TRBD1 | CASKMDRAREKLFF | TGTGCCAGCAAAATGGACAGGGCGAGGGAAAAACTGTTTTTT
TRBJ2-5 | TRBV18 | . | TRBD2 | CASSPLAGGRETQYF | TGTGCCAGCTCACCGCTAGCGGGAGGGCGCGAGACCCAGTACTTC
TRBJ2-5 | TRBV7-2 | . | TRBD1 | CASSRHTRTGATQYF | TGTGCCAGCAGCCGACACACGAGGACAGGCGCGACCCAGTACTTC
TRBJ2-5 | TRBV5-1 | few | TRBD2 | CASSPRSGETQYF | TGCGCCAGCAGCCCGCGTAGCGGGGAGACCCAGTACTTC
TRBJ2-2 | TRBV27 | . | TRBD2 | CASSLSPPSSGRAGGELFF | TGTGCCAGCAGTTTATCCCCCCCCTCCAGCGGGAGGGCTGGTGGGGAGCTGTTTTTT
TRBJ1-1 | TRBV27 | . | TRBD1 | CASSRWGQLNTEAFF | TGTGCCAGCAGTAGATGGGGACAGCTAAACACTGAAGCTTTCTTT
TRBJ1-2 | TRBV9 | . | . | CASSTSRLQGGYGYTF | TGTGCCAGCAGCACCAGCCGCCTTCAGGGCGGCTATGGCTACACCTTC